This entry is about one T cell receptor beta chain. These data originate in a study of shared clonotypes between healthy human individuals. J lost 8 bases, V lost 1 base, and 4 bases had no gene match. CDR3 size: 15 residues. Germline V gene data show CDR1 as SNHLY and CDR2 as FYNNEI. Method: immunoSEQ multiplex PCR; TCRdb's copy keeps in-frame clones and lacks some. The table lists some 2,400,000 clones, approximately 95% of them singletons. The gene calls are TRBV2 and TRBJ2-1; the match to TRBD2 covers 11 bases. The sequence derives from a young man in good health. The specimen was naive CD4+ T cells sorted from blood. Subset denoted: CD45RA+ positively selected. The DNA of the CDR3 is TGTGCCAGCAGTGAAGACCTAGCGGGAGGACATGAGCAGTTCTTC. Translated: CASSEDLAGGHEQFF.